The 4 T cell receptor beta chains below were found in one sample sequenced in a study of cytomegalovirus exposure and HLA in healthy donors. PCR was performed using 60 Vbeta and 13 Jbeta primers. The data were produced by immunoSEQ multiplex PCR, yet TCRdb's version contains in-frame clones alone and is incomplete. Its clone listing holds 200,000 to 250,000 clones. What was sequenced was PBMCs. The receptor set was obtained from a woman in her 30s in good health and CMV-seropositive.

V is TRBV7-8 and J is TRBJ2-4; 7 nucleotides match TRBD1. V shed 5 bases and J 0 bases; nucleotides not matched to a gene: 7. Germline V lookup: CDR1 SGHVS, CDR2 FQNEAQ. CDR3 size: 16 residues. CDR3 sequence reads: CASSPGQDLAKNIQYF. The CDR3 nucleotides are TGTGCCAGCAGCCCCGGACAGGATCTAGCCAAAAACATTCAGTACTTC.

The CDR3 loop reads CAIAGTGRNEQFF. CDR3 bases: TGTGCCATCGCCGGGACAGGGAGGAATGAGCAGTTCTTC. The chain recombines TRBV10-3 with TRBJ2-1, with 9 bases that match TRBD1. Germline loops: CDR1 ENHRY, CDR2 SYGVKD. The CDR3 length is 13 residues. J lost 7 bases, V lost 8 bases, and 6 bases had no gene match.

This chain joins TRBV18 and TRBJ2-7; a weak D match, TRBD2 (6 bases). The ends were cut back, 4 bases at V and 2 bases at J, with 12 bases in the middle. CDR3 size: 14 residues. CDR1 KGHSH and CDR2 LQKENI come from the germline V gene. The CDR3 sequence is CASSLGREAYEQYF. For the CDR3, the DNA is TGTGCCAGCTCACTGGGGCGGGAAGCCTACGAGCAGTACTTC.

This chain links TRBV5-4 with TRBJ2-7, with a tentative D call TRBD2 (7 bases). V lost 2 bases, J lost 6 bases, and 18 bases lay in between. Germline CDR1 SGHNT, CDR2 YYREEE (reference sequence). The CDR3 consists of 15 residues. DNA of the CDR3: TGTGCCAGCAGCTTTGGGGGGGCGGCAAGGGGCGAGCAGTACTTC. It is translated as CASSFGGAARGEQYF.